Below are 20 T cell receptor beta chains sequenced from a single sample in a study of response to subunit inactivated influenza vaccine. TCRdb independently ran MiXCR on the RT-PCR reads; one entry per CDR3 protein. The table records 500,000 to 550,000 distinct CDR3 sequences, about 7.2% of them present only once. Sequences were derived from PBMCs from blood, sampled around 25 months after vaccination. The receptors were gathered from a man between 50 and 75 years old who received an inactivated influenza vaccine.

The DNA for the CDR3 is TGCGCCAGCAGCCAAGGAAGGGACTTGCTAGCCAAAAACATTCAGTACTTC. Residues: CASSQGRDLLAKNIQYF. V and J are TRBV4-3 and TRBJ2-4; possible D gene TRBD2, 6 bases. Germline V lookup: CDR1 LGHNA, CDR2 YSLEER. The CDR3 has 17 residues. V lost 1 base and J lost 0, with 13 bases in between.

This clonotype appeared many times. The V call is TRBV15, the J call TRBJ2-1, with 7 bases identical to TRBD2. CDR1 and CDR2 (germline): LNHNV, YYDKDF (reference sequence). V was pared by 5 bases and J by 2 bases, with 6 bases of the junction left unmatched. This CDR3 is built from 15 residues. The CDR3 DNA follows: TGTGCCACCAGCCTGCGGGGGTCCCCCTACAATGAGCAGTTCTTC. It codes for CATSLRGSPYNEQFF.

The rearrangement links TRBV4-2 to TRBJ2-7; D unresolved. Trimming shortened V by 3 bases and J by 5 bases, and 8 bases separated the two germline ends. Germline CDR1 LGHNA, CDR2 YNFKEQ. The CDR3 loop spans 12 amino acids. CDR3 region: CASSHVGNEQYF. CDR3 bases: TGTGCCAGCAGCCATGTTGGAAACGAGCAGTACTTC.

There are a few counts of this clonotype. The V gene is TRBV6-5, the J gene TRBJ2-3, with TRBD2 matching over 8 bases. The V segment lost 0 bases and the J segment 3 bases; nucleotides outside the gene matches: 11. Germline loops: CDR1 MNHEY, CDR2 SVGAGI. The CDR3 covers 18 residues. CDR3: CASSYSLPSAGETDTQYF. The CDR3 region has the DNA TGTGCCAGCAGTTACTCGCTCCCCTCAGCGGGGGAAACAGATACGCAGTATTTT.

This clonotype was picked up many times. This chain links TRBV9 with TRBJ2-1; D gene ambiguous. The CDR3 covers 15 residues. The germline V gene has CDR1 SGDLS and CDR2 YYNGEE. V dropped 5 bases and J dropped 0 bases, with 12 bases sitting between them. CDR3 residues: CASSGAGSSYNEQFF. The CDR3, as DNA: TGTGCCAGCAGTGGTGCTGGAAGCTCCTACAATGAGCAGTTCTTC.

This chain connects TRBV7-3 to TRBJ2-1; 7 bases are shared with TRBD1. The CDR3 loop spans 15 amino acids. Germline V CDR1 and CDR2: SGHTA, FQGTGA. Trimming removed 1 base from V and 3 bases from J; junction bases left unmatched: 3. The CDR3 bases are TGTGCCAGCAGCTTAAATTGGGACAGCTACAATGAGCAGTTCTTC. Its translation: CASSLNWDSYNEQFF.

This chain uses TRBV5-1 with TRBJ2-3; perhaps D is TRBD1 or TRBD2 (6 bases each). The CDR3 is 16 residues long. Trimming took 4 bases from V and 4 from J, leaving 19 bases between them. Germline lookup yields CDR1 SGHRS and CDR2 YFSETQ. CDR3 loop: CASSPPSPGAADTQYF. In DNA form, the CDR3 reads TGCGCCAGCAGCCCTCCTAGTCCGGGGGCGGCAGATACGCAGTATTTT.

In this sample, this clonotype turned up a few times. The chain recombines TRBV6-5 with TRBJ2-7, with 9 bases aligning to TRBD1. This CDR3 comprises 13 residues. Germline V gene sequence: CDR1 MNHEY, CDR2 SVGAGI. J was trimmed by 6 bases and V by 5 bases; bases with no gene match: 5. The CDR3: CASSHRGLGEQYF. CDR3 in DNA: TGTGCCAGCAGTCACAGGGGGCTCGGCGAGCAGTACTTC.

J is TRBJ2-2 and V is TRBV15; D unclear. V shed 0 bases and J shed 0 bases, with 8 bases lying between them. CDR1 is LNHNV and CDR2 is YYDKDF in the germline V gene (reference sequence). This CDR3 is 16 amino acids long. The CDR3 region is CATSRDSAANTGELFF. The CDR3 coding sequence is TGTGCCACCAGCAGAGACTCGGCAGCGAACACCGGGGAGCTGTTTTTT.

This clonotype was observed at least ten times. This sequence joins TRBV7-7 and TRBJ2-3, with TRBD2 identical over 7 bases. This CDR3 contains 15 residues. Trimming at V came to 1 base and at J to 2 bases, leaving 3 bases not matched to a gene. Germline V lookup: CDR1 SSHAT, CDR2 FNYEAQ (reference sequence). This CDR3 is CASSLVAGATDTQYF. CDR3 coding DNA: TGTGCCAGCAGCTTAGTAGCGGGCGCCACAGATACGCAGTATTTT.

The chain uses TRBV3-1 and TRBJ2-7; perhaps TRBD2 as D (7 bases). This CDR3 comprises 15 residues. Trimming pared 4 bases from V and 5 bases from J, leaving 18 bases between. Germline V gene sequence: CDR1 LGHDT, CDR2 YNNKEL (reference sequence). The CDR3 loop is CASSRGPSGPNEQYF. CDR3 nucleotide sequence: TGTGCCAGCAGCCGGGGGCCTAGCGGCCCCAACGAGCAGTACTTC.

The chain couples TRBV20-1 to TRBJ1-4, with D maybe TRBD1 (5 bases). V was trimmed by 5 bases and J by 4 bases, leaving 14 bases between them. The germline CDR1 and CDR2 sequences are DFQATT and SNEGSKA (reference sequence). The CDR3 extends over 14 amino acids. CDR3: CSADFGTDNEKLFF. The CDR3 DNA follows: TGCAGTGCTGACTTTGGGACGGATAATGAAAAACTGTTTTTT.

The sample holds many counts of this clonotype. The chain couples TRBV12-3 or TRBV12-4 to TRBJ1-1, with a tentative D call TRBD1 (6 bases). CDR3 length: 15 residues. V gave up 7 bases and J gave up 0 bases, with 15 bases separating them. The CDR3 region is CASTLGGHLNTEAFF. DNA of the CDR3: TGTGCCAGCACCCTAGGGGGGCACCTGAACACTGAAGCTTTCTTT.

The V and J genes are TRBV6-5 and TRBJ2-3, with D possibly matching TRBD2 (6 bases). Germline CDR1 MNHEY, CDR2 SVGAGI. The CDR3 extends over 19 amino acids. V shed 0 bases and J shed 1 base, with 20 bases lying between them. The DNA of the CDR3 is TGTGCCAGCAGTTACTCGATCCACCTAGCCGGCGGGGGCACAGATACGCAGTATTTT. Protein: CASSYSIHLAGGGTDTQYF.

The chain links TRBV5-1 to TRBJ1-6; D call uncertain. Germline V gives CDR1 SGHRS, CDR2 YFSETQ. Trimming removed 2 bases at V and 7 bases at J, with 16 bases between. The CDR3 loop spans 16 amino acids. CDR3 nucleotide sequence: TGCGCCAGCAGCTTTGGACGGATCGAAGAGAATTCACCCCTCCACTTT. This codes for CASSFGRIEENSPLHF.

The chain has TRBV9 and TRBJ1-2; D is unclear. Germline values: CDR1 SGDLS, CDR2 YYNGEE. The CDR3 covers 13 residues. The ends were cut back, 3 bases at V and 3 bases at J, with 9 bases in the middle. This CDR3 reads CASSATAYYGYTF. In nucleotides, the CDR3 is TGTGCCAGCAGCGCCACTGCCTACTATGGCTACACCTTC.

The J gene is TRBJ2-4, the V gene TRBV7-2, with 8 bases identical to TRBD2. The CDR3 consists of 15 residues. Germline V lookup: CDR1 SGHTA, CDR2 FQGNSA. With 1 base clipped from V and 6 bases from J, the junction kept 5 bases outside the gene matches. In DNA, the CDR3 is TGTGCCAGCAGCTTAGAGTCGGGGGGGAGAAACATTCAGTACTTC. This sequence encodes CASSLESGGRNIQYF.

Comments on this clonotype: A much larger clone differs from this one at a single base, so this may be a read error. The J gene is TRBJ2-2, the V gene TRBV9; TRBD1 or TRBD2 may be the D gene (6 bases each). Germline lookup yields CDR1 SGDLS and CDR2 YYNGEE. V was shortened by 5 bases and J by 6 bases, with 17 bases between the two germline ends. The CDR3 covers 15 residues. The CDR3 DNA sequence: TGTGCCAGCAGAGAGGGGGGAGCAATTTCCGGGGAGCTGTTTTTT. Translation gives CASREGGAISGELFF.

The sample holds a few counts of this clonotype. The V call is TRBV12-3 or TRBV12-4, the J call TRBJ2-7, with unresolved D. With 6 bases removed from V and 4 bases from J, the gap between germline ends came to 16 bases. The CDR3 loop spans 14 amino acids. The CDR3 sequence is CASSSTRIPYEQYF. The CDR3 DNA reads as TGTGCCAGCAGCTCTACCCGGATTCCTTACGAGCAGTACTTC.

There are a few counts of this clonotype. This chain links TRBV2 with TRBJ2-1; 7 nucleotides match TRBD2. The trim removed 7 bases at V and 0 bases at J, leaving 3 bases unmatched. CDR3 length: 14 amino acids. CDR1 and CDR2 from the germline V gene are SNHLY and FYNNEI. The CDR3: CASMGGSSYNEQFF. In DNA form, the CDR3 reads TGTGCCAGCATGGGGGGGAGCTCCTACAATGAGCAGTTCTTC.